Given below is one T cell receptor (beta chain) in context. Its recognized antigen is unknown. The input lacks base qualities; no much larger clone sits a single base away. The source of the sample is a study of T cells in Graves' hyperthyroidism and ophthalmopathy (dated by TCRdb to about 2019). About the investigation overall: Peripheral blood was collected at initial diagnosis, before any treatment. TCR V-J signatures able to tell the groups apart were searched for in a discovery cohort of some 100 patients, of whom 40 to 45 had Graves' ophthalmopathy and around 56 had stable Graves' hyperthyroidism. Prospective prediction of ophthalmopathy was tested in an independent validation cohort of 18 to 20 hyperthyroidism patients and 15 to 17 patients who later progressed to ophthalmopathy. The 90 to 100 discovery patients were randomly split 7:3 into training and test sets. Thyroid tissue and blood T-cell repertoires from over 5 Graves' hyperthyroidism patients were also compared in the study. Following sampling, methimazole starting at 30 mg daily was given to hyperthyroidism patients, and high-dose intravenous methylprednisolone was given to ophthalmopathy patients. The paper reports TCR Vbeta CDR3 sequencing of fewer than 150 peripheral blood samples: 43 ophthalmopathy, approximately 74 hyperthyroidism and approximately 17 progressor patients. What the research found in general, with its limitations: A model built on a 13 V-J signature distinguished ophthalmopathy from stable hyperthyroidism, reaching 87.88% sensitivity and around 81% specificity in cross-validation and 80%/75% in testing. Most expanded thyroid clonotypes (frequency above 0.001) were also detected in blood, a finding suggesting that blood repertoires may reflect thyroid immune responses. No statistical method was used to fix the sample size in advance, and group allocation was not hidden from the investigators. In validation, progression to ophthalmopathy was predicted by the model with around 71% sensitivity and around 75% specificity, a median of about 6.4 months before onset.

CDR1 and CDR2 are drawn from the germline V gene: MNHNS, SASEGT. From the cysteine up to the phenylalanine, the CDR3 has a length of 15 residues. Of all the DNA, just the CDR3 is kept, 45 bases in frame from base 1. Deletion took 5 bases off V and 1 base off J, with a span of 12 bases between the germline ends. The TCR beta CDR3 regions were amplified from RNA transcripts. A first-round RT-PCR of the TCR CDR3 used the HTBI primer set with the Qiagen OneStep RT-PCR kit. The libraries were constructed in a second round of multiplex PCR and then size-selected and purified. Libraries were sequenced paired-end with 100 bp reads on an Illumina HiSeq2000. For the original study's pipeline: SOAPnuke was used to process the raw data, removing reads that contained adapters or uncalled bases, had a mean Phred below 15, or lacked an exact match to the constant primer or identifier. COPE v1.2.5 was used to merge high-quality paired reads, and clonotypes were defined as unique nucleotide sequences. MiTCR v1.1 was used to align clonotypes to the IMGT TRBV, TRBD and TRBJ reference segments. The analysis was restricted to V-J combinations with a frequency above 0.0001, which together covered roughly 99% of the repertoires. The TCS score was defined as the ratio of F50 (clonal expansion) to E x V (chaos), calculated using BLOSUM62-based TCRdist between CDR3 peptides within each V-J. Welch's t-statistics and random forest reduced several hundred V-J features to roughly 13, which were used in a naive Bayes classifier (R e1071). TCRdb's own reprocessing of the public reads used fastp at Q25 and MiXCR and kept productive beta chains. Rows are unified per CDR3 protein, each entry keeping the most common DNA and genes. In this record, the V and J calls reflect TCRdb's handling and not the investigators' own analysis. Here the sample has 300,000 or so distinct CDR3 sequences; 15% to 20% occur a single time. 49% of the sample is taken by the ten largest.

A patient counted as having stable Graves' hyperthyroidism if no progression to ophthalmopathy occurred over 18 months of follow-up. Hyperthyroidism patients were newly diagnosed, had a disease duration of under 2 months, and were aged 18 to 65 years. The study excluded patients with uncontrolled infections, other autoimmune diseases, pregnancy or lactation. Diagnoses relied on clinical symptoms, serum thyroxine and TRAb, thyroid ultrasound and orbital computed tomography. Ficoll-Paque density gradient centrifugation was used to isolate PBMCs from 10 ml of fresh peripheral blood. Total RNA was extracted with Trizol reagent, and quality was checked on an Agilent 2100 Bioanalyzer.

Rearrangement joined TRBV6-1 to TRBJ2-4; the D gene is possibly TRBD2, with 6 bases matching. The sequence was obtained from a woman aged 45-59 years with Graves' hyperthyroidism. Sequencing used blood. The DNA is as follows: TGTGCCAGCAGTACCTCGGGAGCGGCCAAAAACATTCAGTACTTC. This gives the protein CASSTSGAAKNIQYF.